This passage covers 2 T cell receptor beta chains from one sample sequenced in a study of blood T cell repertoires in COVID-19. Sequencing was performed with immunoSEQ multiplex PCR; in TCRdb, only in-frame clones are kept and a portion is missing. This sample has around 170,000 clones, with roughly 87% found just once. The specimen was peripheral blood. The receptors derive from a woman aged 40 to 50 with acute or convalescent COVID-19.

The V call is TRBV18, the J call TRBJ2-1; a possible D gene is TRBD1 (5 bases). Deletions cut 3 bases from V and 3 bases from J, with 9 bases between. Germline V gives CDR1 KGHSH, CDR2 LQKENI. The CDR3 has 14 amino acids. CDR3 in DNA: TGTGCCAGCTCACCGCCGGACATCTACAATGAGCAGTTCTTC. This sequence encodes CASSPPDIYNEQFF.

Comments on this clone: At one boundary the junction diverges from the germline segment, which might be a read error. V usage is TRBV10-3 and J usage is TRBJ1-1, with 7 bases lining up with TRBD1. Germline V CDR1 and CDR2: ENHRY, SYGVKD. The CDR3 runs 14 residues. CDR3 sequence (DNA): TGTGCCGTCAGTACCGGGACAGCCAACACTGAAGCTTTCTTT. It translates to CAVSTGTANTEAFF.